The 22 T cell receptor beta chains below all came from one sample that was sequenced in a study of T-cell memory formation after mild COVID-19. TCRdb ran MiXCR on the 5' RACE reads and lists one entry per CDR3 protein. This repertoire shows more than 400,000 distinct CDR3 sequences, 15% to 20% found once; its top ten account for more than 9%. Sequencing was performed on PBMCs or a T cell subset sorted from them (not recorded which). Every receptor here comes from an adult woman who had mild COVID-19 (a few samples of this study predate the infection). Cell type and time point are not known.

The rearrangement uses TRBV14 and TRBJ1-2; D call uncertain. Germline V gene data show CDR1 as SGHDN and CDR2 as FVKESK. CDR3 size: 15 residues. V lost 5 bases, J lost 3 bases, and 16 bases lay in between. The CDR3 protein is CASSSGRALDYGYTF. The DNA for the CDR3 is TGTGCCAGCAGCTCGGGTAGGGCTCTCGACTATGGCTACACCTTC.

The chain combines TRBV7-3 with TRBJ2-3; unclear D gene. CDR3 length: 15 residues. Trimming removed 0 bases at V and 1 base at J, with 8 bases between. From germline, CDR1 is SGHTA and CDR2 FQGTGA. CDR3 DNA sequence: TGTGCCAGCAGCTTAACAAGCGCCCGCACAGATACGCAGTATTTT. This gives the protein CASSLTSARTDTQYF. Looking up the rest from reference TRBV7-3 and TRBJ2-3 gives the full variable domain: GAGVSQTPSNKVTEKGKYVELRCDPISGHTALYWYRQSLGQGPEFLIYFQGTGAADDSGLPNDRFFAVRPEGSVSTLKIQRTERGDSAVYLCASSLTSARTDTQYFGPGTRLTVL.

This clonotype was seen repeatedly, ten times or more. The V gene is TRBV12-3 or TRBV12-4, the J gene TRBJ2-1, with 9 bases that match TRBD2. The CDR3 is 16 amino acids. V lost 7 bases and J lost 4; bases outside the gene matches: 11. The CDR3 reads CASIKGAGGTYNEQFF. CDR3 DNA sequence: TGTGCCAGCATAAAAGGGGCGGGAGGGACTTACAATGAGCAGTTCTTC.

The rearrangement joins TRBV5-1 to TRBJ1-2; 7 bases line up with TRBD1. CDR1 and CDR2 (germline): SGHRS, YFSETQ. The CDR3 contains 14 residues. The V gene end was trimmed by 4 bases and the J gene end by 4 bases; junction bases not matched to a gene: 7. In DNA, the CDR3 is TGCGCCAGCAGCCCGGGACAGAGCGGCTATGGCTACACCTTC. It specifies CASSPGQSGYGYTF.

J is TRBJ2-5 and V is TRBV7-2; 7 positions match TRBD2. V shed 5 bases and J 3 bases; nucleotides not matched to a gene: 15. The germline V gene has CDR1 SGHTA and CDR2 FQGNSA. This CDR3 region has 17 residues. In nucleotides, the CDR3 is TGTGCCAGCAGCCCTCGCATGAGGGAGGGGAGGGAAGAGACCCAGTACTTC. It encodes CASSPRMREGREETQYF.

This clonotype turned up a few times. The chain has TRBV10-3 and TRBJ2-5; perhaps TRBD1 as D (5 bases). Between the trimmed V and J ends, which lost 2 bases and 8 bases, there was a span of 6 bases. Germline V gene sequence: CDR1 ENHRY, CDR2 SYGVKD. CDR3 length equals 11 residues. CDR3 sequence (DNA): TGTGCCATCAGTGAGGGGGCAACCCAGTACTTC. Translation: CAISEGATQYF.

The V and J genes are TRBV19 and TRBJ2-3, with no clear D. Trimming pared 5 bases from V and 9 bases from J, leaving 12 bases between. This CDR3 has 12 amino acids. From germline, CDR1 is LNHDA and CDR2 SQIVND (reference sequence). CDR3 sequence reads: CASSPAAHTQYF. The CDR3 coding sequence is TGTGCCAGTAGTCCTGCAGCGCACACGCAGTATTTT.

The chain employs TRBV28 and TRBJ2-7; D gene unclear. V lost 3 bases and J lost 3, with 9 bases in between. Germline V lookup: CDR1 MDHEN, CDR2 SYDVKM. The CDR3 sequence is 13 residues long. The CDR3 sequence: CASSFGTHYEQYF. CDR3 coding DNA: TGTGCCAGCAGTTTCGGTACACACTACGAGCAGTACTTC.

The chain joins TRBV14 to TRBJ2-1; 8 bases are shared with TRBD2. The germline V gene encodes CDR1 SGHDN and CDR2 FVKESK. The CDR3 spans 15 residues. Unmatched junction bases numbered 3, after V lost 2 bases and J lost 3 bases. The CDR3 region is CASSQLSGGYNEQFF. The CDR3 region has the DNA TGTGCCAGCAGCCAATTAAGCGGGGGCTACAATGAGCAGTTCTTC. Using reference TRBV14 and TRBJ2-1 for the parts outside the CDR3, the full variable domain is EAGVTQFPSHSVIEKGQTVTLRCDPISGHDNLYWYRRVMGKEIKFLLHFVKESKQDESGMPNNRFLAERTGGTYSTLKVQPAELEDSGVYFCASSQLSGGYNEQFFGPGTRLTVL.

This clonotype was seen ten or more times. The chain recombines TRBV4-1 with TRBJ2-1; 10 positions agree with TRBD2. The V gene's germline CDR1 is MGHRA and CDR2 YSYEKL. The CDR3 is made up of 16 amino acids. Germline trimming cut 0 bases from V and 4 bases from J; bases unmatched to any gene: 3. The CDR3 spells CASSQDMTSGYNEQFF. The CDR3 bases are TGCGCCAGCAGCCAAGACATGACTAGCGGGTACAATGAGCAGTTCTTC.

The DNA for the CDR3 is TGTGCCAGCTCACCTACGGGCAGTCCGGATTCTGGAAACACCATATATTTT. Translation: CASSPTGSPDSGNTIYF. The chain has TRBV18 and TRBJ1-3; no clear D gene. Trimming cost V 3 bases and J 1 base, with 16 bases left between them. Germline V lookup: CDR1 KGHSH, CDR2 LQKENI. This CDR3 is 17 amino acids long.

This clonotype appeared many times. A junction boundary mismatches the germline segment, possibly from a read error. V gene TRBV12-3 or TRBV12-4 combines with J gene TRBJ2-5; 9 positions agree with TRBD1. The CDR3 runs 13 residues. The CDR3 region has the DNA TGCGCCAGCAGTTACAGGGGGCAGGAGACCCAGTACTTC. This codes for CASSYRGQETQYF.

In this sample, this clonotype turned up a few times. The J gene is TRBJ2-5, the V gene TRBV6-5; no reliable D call. Between the trimmed V and J ends, which lost 2 bases and 2 bases, there was a span of 12 bases. The CDR3 covers 15 residues. Germline lookup yields CDR1 MNHEY and CDR2 SVGAGI. The chain's CDR3 is CASSYLGYEQETQYF. DNA of the CDR3: TGTGCCAGCAGTTACCTAGGGTATGAACAAGAGACCCAGTACTTC.

The CDR3 reads CASSQGLAGGPPGYTQYF. As DNA, the CDR3 is TGCGCCAGCAGCCAAGGACTAGCGGGAGGGCCCCCTGGATATACGCAGTATTTT. The chain combines TRBV4-3 with TRBJ2-3; 14 bases align to TRBD2. The CDR3 is 18 amino acids. V dropped 1 base and J dropped 7; count of bases not matched to a gene: 10. CDR1 and CDR2 from the germline V gene are LGHNA and YSLEER.

Turning to this clonotype: At one of its ends the junction is not consistent with the germline gene, which may arise from a read error. V gene TRBV7-2 combines with J gene TRBJ1-1, with TRBD1 matching over 8 bases. The CDR3 is 13 residues long. Germline CDR1 reads SGHTA; CDR2 reads FQGNSA. The CDR3 is CASSDPPGQGTCF. The CDR3 nucleotides are TGTGCCAGCAGCGACCCACCAGGACAGGGAACTTGTTTT.

This chain connects TRBV29-1 to TRBJ2-7; no firm D call. This CDR3 is 13 amino acids long. V was cut by 6 bases and J by 4 bases, with 16 bases left in between. The germline V gene has CDR1 SQVTM and CDR2 ANQGSEA. The CDR3 region is CSVQAPSTYEQYF. CDR3 DNA: TGCAGCGTCCAGGCCCCGAGTACTTACGAGCAGTACTTC.

This clonotype has only a few counts. V and J are TRBV29-1 and TRBJ2-5; tentatively, D is TRBD2 (6 bases). This CDR3 comprises 12 residues. Trimming pared 6 bases from V and 10 bases from J, leaving 18 bases between. CDR1 is SQVTM, CDR2 ANQGSEA, per germline. The CDR3, as DNA: TGCAGCGTAGAGGGGTCCGGGAGTAGCCAGTACTTC. Encoded protein: CSVEGSGSSQYF.

The chain links TRBV5-6 to TRBJ1-6; no reliable D call. V dropped 5 bases and J dropped 7 bases, with 16 bases sitting between them. Germline assignment: CDR1 SGHDT and CDR2 YYEEEE. CDR3 length: 15 amino acids. Here the CDR3 reads CASSNGDLSNSPLHF. CDR3 bases: TGTGCCAGCAGTAATGGCGATTTATCGAATTCACCCCTCCACTTT.

The rearrangement links TRBV7-9 to TRBJ1-6; the D gene is possibly TRBD1 (6 bases). Trimming stripped 5 bases from V and 6 bases from J, with 11 bases between. Germline CDR1 is SEHNR and CDR2 is FQNEAQ (reference sequence). The CDR3 loop spans 14 amino acids. This chain's CDR3 is CASSHRDGNSPLHF. CDR3 coding DNA: TGTGCCAGCAGCCACAGGGACGGTAATTCACCCCTCCACTTT.

V gene TRBV24-1 combines with J gene TRBJ2-3; unclear D gene. The germline CDR1 and CDR2 sequences are KGHDR and SFDVKD. Trimming took off 0 bases at V and 1 base at J, with 10 bases between the two ends. The CDR3 contains 16 residues. The CDR3: CATSDLRVAGTDTQYF. The CDR3 DNA follows: TGTGCCACCAGTGATTTGCGGGTCGCAGGCACAGATACGCAGTATTTT.

The V call is TRBV3-1, the J call TRBJ2-5; TRBD1 agrees at 10 bases. Trimming removed 3 bases from V and 4 bases from J; junction bases left unmatched: 8. Germline V gene data show CDR1 as LGHDT and CDR2 as YNNKEL (reference sequence). CDR3 length: 16 residues. The CDR3 spells CASSQTTGGLGETQYF. The CDR3 DNA follows: TGTGCCAGCAGCCAGACGACAGGGGGCCTGGGAGAGACCCAGTACTTC.

The chain has TRBV2 and TRBJ1-1, with 11 bases that match TRBD1. This CDR3 comprises 15 residues. Trimming at V came to 6 bases and at J to 3 bases, leaving 6 bases not matched to a gene. CDR1 SNHLY and CDR2 FYNNEI come from the germline V gene. This CDR3 reads CASRVGTGGDTEAFF. The CDR3 nucleotides are TGTGCCAGCAGGGTTGGGACAGGGGGGGACACTGAAGCTTTCTTT.